These 26 T cell receptor beta chains were sequenced from one sample in a study of shared clonotypes between healthy human individuals (dated by TCRdb to 2019 to 2021). For the CD8 naive samples, CD45RO-negative cells were positively selected for CCR7, yielding a CD45RA+CCR7+ population from which TemRA cells were excluded. Library construction relied on the immunoSEQ multiplex PCR assay. The table comes from immuneACCESS by way of TCRdb, which keeps in-frame sequences with V and J called. Part of the clones is missing from these tables; in studies checked, under half for an unresolved V gene and the rest for unknown reasons. The sample has around 1,900,000 clones on record, approximately 92% of them singletons. The ten top clones hold around 1.8% of the sample. The sequencing input was naive CD8+ T cells from PBMCs. The cell subset or site label for this specimen denotes: CD45RA+CCR7+. The receptors derive from a man younger than 30 in good health. Some clones in this sample may be carry-over from other donors' samples.

The chain uses TRBV13 and TRBJ2-3, with D possibly matching TRBD2 (7 bases). CDR3 length: 13 amino acids. In germline, CDR1 is PRHDT, CDR2 FYEKMQ (reference sequence). Between the trimmed V and J ends, which lost 9 bases and 6 bases, there was a span of 16 bases. Written as DNA, the CDR3 is TGTGCCAGTATAGGGGGAGGGTCCGATACGCAGTATTTT. This translates into CASIGGGSDTQYF.

The rearrangement uses TRBV4-2 and TRBJ2-2, with TRBD2 matching 14 bases. Germline CDR1 LGHNA, CDR2 YNFKEQ. The CDR3 covers 17 residues. J lost 4 bases, V lost 4 bases, and 5 bases had no gene match. CDR3 nucleotides: TGTGCCAGCAGCCCCGGGACTAGCGGGAGCTTCACCGGGGAGCTGTTTTTT. It specifies CASSPGTSGSFTGELFF.

The chain joins TRBV6-8 to TRBJ2-7, with TRBD2 as a possible D gene (6 bases). Germline V gene data show CDR1 as MNHGY and CDR2 as SAAAGT. The CDR3 spans 14 residues. V lost 0 bases to trimming and J lost 4 bases, with 10 bases between them. DNA of the CDR3: TGTGCCAGCAGTTACTCCCGCGCGGGATACGAGCAGTACTTC. Translation gives CASSYSRAGYEQYF.

This sequence joins TRBV6-5 and TRBJ2-1, with 7 bases that match TRBD2. J lost 4 bases, V lost 0 bases, and 6 bases had no gene match. The CDR3 spans 16 residues. Germline CDR1 is MNHEY and CDR2 is SVGAGI. The CDR3 DNA reads TGTGCCAGCAGTTACTCGGAATGGGAGGGTTACAATGAGCAGTTCTTC. It codes for CASSYSEWEGYNEQFF.

This chain connects TRBV6-6 to TRBJ1-1, with 7 bases fitting TRBD1. Trimming cost V 7 bases and J 2 bases; bases outside gene matches: 10. This CDR3 is built from 15 residues. From germline, CDR1 is MNHNY and CDR2 SVGAGI (reference sequence). CDR3 sequence: CASNSAGGLNTEAFF. The DNA of the CDR3 is TGTGCCAGCAACTCGGCAGGGGGACTCAACACTGAAGCTTTCTTT.

CDR3 protein: CASSQDQTSVGNNEQFF. CDR3 sequence (DNA): TGTGCCAGCAGCCAGGACCAGACTAGCGTAGGGAACAATGAGCAGTTCTTC. V usage is TRBV4-2 and J usage is TRBJ2-1, with 8 bases matching TRBD2. Trimming at V came to 3 bases and at J to 5 bases, leaving 12 bases not matched to a gene. The length of the CDR3 is 17 residues. The germline gives CDR1 LGHNA, CDR2 YNFKEQ.

This chain links TRBV7-8 with TRBJ2-1; no reliable D call. This CDR3 is built from 15 residues. The V gene's germline CDR1 is SGHVS and CDR2 FQNEAQ. Trimming pared 3 bases from V and 2 bases from J, leaving 11 bases between. The CDR3 DNA sequence: TGTGCCAGCAGCTTTCTACAGCTTACCTACAATGAGCAGTTCTTC. Protein product: CASSFLQLTYNEQFF. Looking up the rest from reference TRBV7-8 and TRBJ2-1 gives the full variable domain: GAGVSQSPRYKVAKRGQDVALRCDPISGHVSLFWYQQALGQGPEFLTYFQNEAQLDKSGLPSDRFFAERPEGSVSTLKIQRTQQEDSAVYLCASSFLQLTYNEQFFGPGTRLTVL.

This clone was detected only once. The chain joins TRBV9 to TRBJ2-1; TRBD2 matches at 11 bases. The J segment lost 5 bases and the V segment lost 0 bases, leaving 4 bases of the junction unmatched. There are 16 residues in the CDR3. Germline V gene lookup returns CDR1 SGDLS and CDR2 YYNGEE. The CDR3 DNA follows: TGTGCCAGCAGCGTAGGACTAGCGGGAACCCACAATGAGCAGTTCTTC. Its protein product is CASSVGLAGTHNEQFF.

The chain uses TRBV28 and TRBJ1-5, with 11 bases aligning to TRBD1. Germline CDR1 MDHEN, CDR2 SYDVKM. The CDR3 covers 15 residues. J gave up 1 base and V 7 bases, and 3 bases lay outside the gene matches. Here the CDR3 DNA reads TGTGCCAGCACACGGGACAGGGGGAGCAATCAGCCCCAGCATTTT. This encodes CASTRDRGSNQPQHF.

The chain has TRBV27 and TRBJ2-5, with TRBD1 matching 7 bases. V lost 2 bases, J lost 5 bases, and 5 bases stayed unmatched. The CDR3 is 14 amino acids. Germline assignment: CDR1 MNHEY and CDR2 SMNVEV (reference sequence). The CDR3 loop reads CASSLPTGEETQYF. In nucleotides, the CDR3 is TGTGCCAGCAGTTTACCCACAGGGGAGGAGACCCAGTACTTC.

V usage is TRBV7-9 and J usage is TRBJ2-5; the match to TRBD1 covers 7 bases. The germline V gene has CDR1 SEHNR and CDR2 FQNEAQ (reference sequence). Trimming at V came to 3 bases and at J to 5 bases, leaving 9 bases not matched to a gene. This CDR3 comprises 15 residues. The CDR3 here is CASSLSTGEWETQYF. DNA for the CDR3: TGTGCCAGCAGCTTGTCAACAGGGGAATGGGAGACCCAGTACTTC.

The chain recombines TRBV7-6 with TRBJ1-2; no reliable D call. Germline lookup yields CDR1 SGHVS and CDR2 FNYEAQ. The CDR3 loop spans 13 amino acids. With 4 bases removed from V and 4 bases from J, the gap between germline ends came to 10 bases. The CDR3 protein is CASSYGRGYGYTF. CDR3 nucleotide sequence: TGTGCCAGCAGCTACGGTAGAGGCTATGGCTACACCTTC.

The V call is TRBV16, the J call TRBJ2-1, with 14 bases aligning to TRBD2. The CDR3 length is 17 residues. Per germline, CDR1 KGHSY and CDR2 FQNENV. The V gene end was trimmed by 0 bases and the J gene end by 9 bases; junction bases not matched to a gene: 7. The CDR3 region has the DNA TGTGCCAGCAGCCAATCTGAGACTAGCGGGAGGGCCGGTGAGCAGTTCTTC. It translates to CASSQSETSGRAGEQFF.

The CDR3 loop reads CAIGWEGNTEAFF. For the CDR3, the DNA is TGTGCCATAGGGTGGGAGGGAAACACTGAAGCTTTCTTT. The chain employs TRBV2 and TRBJ1-1; D gene ambiguous. The V gene lost 10 bases and the J gene lost 2 bases, with 14 bases spanning the gap. The CDR3 consists of 13 residues. CDR1 and CDR2 (germline): SNHLY, FYNNEI.

The chain employs TRBV7-9 and TRBJ2-1; 11 bases agree with TRBD2. The V segment lost 5 bases and the J segment 0 bases; nucleotides outside the gene matches: 3. The CDR3 contains 16 residues. Germline CDR1 is SEHNR and CDR2 is FQNEAQ (reference sequence). The CDR3 coding sequence is TGTGCCAGCAGCACCGGGACTAGCGGCTCCTACAATGAGCAGTTCTTC. As protein: CASSTGTSGSYNEQFF.

This clone came up once. The chain has TRBV27 and TRBJ2-3; D tentatively fits TRBD1 or TRBD2 (5 bases each). The V gene lost 5 bases and the J gene lost 0 bases, with 15 bases spanning the gap. The length of the CDR3 is 16 residues. Germline loops: CDR1 MNHEY, CDR2 SMNVEV (reference sequence). The CDR3 DNA is TGTGCCAGCAGTAACCTCGGGACGGTTAGCACAGATACGCAGTATTTT. This translates into CASSNLGTVSTDTQYF.

In DNA, the CDR3 is TGTGCCAGCAGCTTCCGAACGGCCAAAAACATTCAGTACTTC. Its translation: CASSFRTAKNIQYF. The chain is built from TRBV13 and TRBJ2-4; D call uncertain. The CDR3 consists of 14 residues. From germline, CDR1 is PRHDT and CDR2 FYEKMQ (reference sequence). V was cut by 3 bases and J by 1 base, with 7 bases left in between.

This clone was counted a single time. The chain has TRBV6-5 and TRBJ1-3; 8 bases are shared with TRBD1. The length of the CDR3 is 15 residues. The germline V gene encodes CDR1 MNHEY and CDR2 SVGAGI. V shed 2 bases and J 6 bases; nucleotides not matched to a gene: 6. The CDR3 DNA sequence: TGTGCCAGCAGTTACGGGCAGGGGGCCGAAAACACCATATATTTT. Encoded protein: CASSYGQGAENTIYF.

Only one count was recorded for this clone. This sequence joins TRBV10-2 and TRBJ2-2, with D unclear. This CDR3 has 14 amino acids. Deletions cut 8 bases from V and 5 bases from J, with 15 bases between. The germline gives CDR1 WSHSY, CDR2 SAAADI. The CDR3 nucleotides are TGCGCCAGCGGCGAAAACACCCGGACCGGGGAGCTGTTTTTT. Its protein product is CASGENTRTGELFF.

The chain recombines TRBV5-8 with TRBJ2-7; D gene uncertain. V gave up 0 bases and J gave up 4 bases, with 5 bases separating them. Per the germline V gene, CDR1 is SGHTS and CDR2 is YDEGEE. The length of the CDR3 is 12 residues. CDR3 in amino acids: CASSLAMYEQYF. The CDR3 DNA follows: TGTGCCAGCAGCTTGGCGATGTACGAGCAGTACTTC.

This chain uses TRBV9 with TRBJ1-2; D possibly corresponds to TRBD1 (6 bases). CDR3 size: 16 residues. Germline loops: CDR1 SGDLS, CDR2 YYNGEE. Between the trimmed V and J ends, which lost 0 bases and 0 bases, there was a span of 12 bases. The DNA of the CDR3 is TGTGCCAGCAGCGTAGAGCGGGACACTTCTAACTATGGCTACACCTTC. Translating gives CASSVERDTSNYGYTF. The full variable domain, with the rest looked up from reference TRBV9 and TRBJ1-2, is DSGVTQTPKHLITATGQRVTLRCSPRSGDLSVYWYQQSLDQGLQFLIQYYNGEERAKGNILERFSAQQFPDLHSELNLSSLELGDSALYFCASSVERDTSNYGYTFGSGTRLTVV.

V gene TRBV4-2 combines with J gene TRBJ2-7; no clear D. Germline assignment: CDR1 LGHNA and CDR2 YNFKEQ. Between the trimmed V and J ends, which lost 1 base and 0 bases, there was a span of 7 bases. The CDR3 covers 14 residues. CDR3 residues: CASSQGPLSYEQYF. CDR3 bases: TGTGCCAGCAGCCAAGGTCCCCTCTCCTACGAGCAGTACTTC.

Only one count was recorded for this clone. This chain joins TRBV28 and TRBJ1-5; maybe TRBD1 (5 bases). Germline-derived CDR1 and CDR2 are MDHEN and SYDVKM. The CDR3 is made up of 14 amino acids. Trimming removed 5 bases from V and 1 base from J, with 9 bases in between. CDR3 loop: CASSQRDSNQPQHF. CDR3 DNA: TGTGCCAGCAGTCAACGGGACAGCAATCAGCCCCAGCATTTT.

This clone was counted once. The chain links TRBV29-1 to TRBJ1-3; a possible D gene is TRBD1 (5 bases). CDR1 is SQVTM, CDR2 ANQGSEA, per germline. Trimming took off 6 bases at V and 0 bases at J, with 15 bases between the two ends. The CDR3 extends over 15 amino acids. The DNA of the CDR3 is TGCAGCGTCGCAACTGGACACTTCTCTGGAAACACCATATATTTT. Protein: CSVATGHFSGNTIYF.

CDR3 sequence reads: CASSLDWELVNEQFF. DNA of the CDR3: TGTGCCAGCAGCTTAGATTGGGAGTTGGTTAATGAGCAGTTCTTC. J is TRBJ2-1 and V is TRBV7-9; D might be TRBD2 (5 bases). Deletions cut 1 base from V and 7 bases from J, with 14 bases between. Per the germline V gene, CDR1 is SEHNR and CDR2 is FQNEAQ (reference sequence). The CDR3 covers 15 residues.

As concerns this clone: Other DNA sequences from this sample encode an identical CDR3 as well. The rearrangement links TRBV7-9 to TRBJ2-7; D unresolved. Looked up from germline, CDR1 is SEHNR and CDR2 is FQNEAQ (reference sequence). The ends were cut back, 5 bases at V and 2 bases at J, with 4 bases in the middle. The CDR3 is made up of 11 amino acids. The chain's CDR3 is CASSTAYEQYF. In DNA, the CDR3 is TGTGCCAGCAGCACCGCCTACGAGCAGTACTTC. Drawing the rest from reference TRBV7-9 and TRBJ2-7, the complete variable domain is DTGVSQNPRHKITKRGQNVTFRCDPISEHNRLYWYRQTLGQGPEFLTYFQNEAQLEKSRLLSDRFSAERPKGSFSTLEIQRTEQGDSAMYLCASSTAYEQYFGPGTRLTVT.